This T cell receptor beta chain was retrieved from a study of blood T cells in healthy people across ages. As for the study in general: Template-switching capture recovered about one barcoded beta molecule per two T cells.

CDR1 and CDR2 (germline): LGHDT, YNNKEL (reference sequence). The length of the CDR3 is 15 residues. V dropped 0 bases and J dropped 1 base, with 7 bases sitting between them. This clonotype was detected a few times. The antigen remains undetermined. Overall study results and limits: Donor CMV status, an unknown factor, possibly confounded changes in expanded clonotypes. There was a strong correlation between TCR beta diversity and naive T cell percentage.

A sample-barcoded 5' primer and a J-beta primer mix were used in a second PCR of about 7 to 11 cycles. Each TCR beta cDNA got a 12-nucleotide random molecular identifier. TCRdb re-called the 5' RACE reads with MiXCR, one entry per CDR3 protein. The sample records 1.5 million to 2 million distinct CDR3 sequences, over 25% being singletons. The clonotype comes from a woman in her 30s in good health. Material: blood. The chain has TRBV3-1 and TRBJ1-5; D unclear. CDR3 DNA: TGTGCCAGCAGCCAAGATCTCGACAGCAATCAGCCCCAGCATTTT. It codes for CASSQDLDSNQPQHF.